This record concerns one T cell receptor beta chain sequence. These data belong to a study of blood T cells in healthy people across ages. The wider study: In model experiments, template switching was able to capture about one barcoded beta molecule for every two T cells that were present.

V was pared by 6 bases and J by 0 bases, with 7 bases of the junction left unmatched. This CDR3 region has 16 residues. Per germline, CDR1 MNHEY and CDR2 SMNVEV (reference sequence). Primers used in a second PCR of roughly 7 to 12 cycles were a sample-barcoded 5' primer and a J-beta primer mix. MiXCR, run by TCRdb on the 5' RACE reads, gives a single entry per CDR3 protein. The table has about 400,000 distinct CDR3 sequences, about half seen once; the top ten hold 51%. This clonotype was obtained from a man between 60 and 75 years old in good health. The chain employs TRBV27 and TRBJ1-1, with 10 bases matching TRBD1. Sequences were obtained from blood. Written as DNA, the CDR3 is TGTGCCAGCAGGGAGGGGGACAGGGGTGTGAACACTGAAGCTTTCTTT. It encodes CASREGDRGVNTEAFF.